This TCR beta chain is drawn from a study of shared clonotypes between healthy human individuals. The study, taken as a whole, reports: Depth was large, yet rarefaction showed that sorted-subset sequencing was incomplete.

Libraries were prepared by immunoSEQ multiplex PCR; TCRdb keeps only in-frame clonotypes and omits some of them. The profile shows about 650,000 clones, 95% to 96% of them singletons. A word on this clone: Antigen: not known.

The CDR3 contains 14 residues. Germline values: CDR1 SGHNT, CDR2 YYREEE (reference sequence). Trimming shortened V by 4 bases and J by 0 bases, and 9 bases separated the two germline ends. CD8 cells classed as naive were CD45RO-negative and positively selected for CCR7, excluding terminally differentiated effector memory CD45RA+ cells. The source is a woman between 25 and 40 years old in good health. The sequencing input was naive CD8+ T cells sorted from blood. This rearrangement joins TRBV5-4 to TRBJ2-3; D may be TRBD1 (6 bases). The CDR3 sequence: CASSGQLSTDTQYF. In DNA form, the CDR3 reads TGTGCCAGCAGCGGACAGCTTAGCACAGATACGCAGTATTTT.